Listed here are 28 T cell receptor beta chains from one sample, sequenced in a study of CD4 T cell repertoires in COVID-19. No culture step preceded sequencing of the ex vivo isolated memory T cells. Only in-frame clones appear in the TCRdb table, and some are missing; sequencing was by immunoSEQ multiplex PCR. The data show 20,000 or so clones, about nine tenths seen once. The source was central memory CD4+ T cells from blood, collected before the COVID-19 pandemic. The receptors stem from a human donor who had COVID-19.

The chain employs TRBV5-4 and TRBJ2-3; D is possibly TRBD2 (5 bases). Trimming removed 5 bases at V and 3 bases at J, with 19 bases between. The CDR3 totals 16 residues. The V gene's germline CDR1 is SGHNT and CDR2 YYREEE (reference sequence). In DNA, the CDR3 is TGTGCCAGCAGTCCACCAACTAGTCCCGGGACAGATACGCAGTATTTT. Its protein product is CASSPPTSPGTDTQYF.

This rearrangement joins TRBV6-5 to TRBJ1-5; D might be TRBD1 (6 bases). Germline V gene sequence: CDR1 MNHEY, CDR2 SVGAGI. V was trimmed by 5 bases and J by 5 bases, leaving 13 bases between them. CDR3 length: 14 amino acids. DNA of the CDR3: TGTGCCAGCAGTGACGGGACACTTGATCAGCCCCAGCATTTT. Protein sequence: CASSDGTLDQPQHF.

This clone was counted a single time. The chain combines TRBV14 with TRBJ1-1, with D possibly being TRBD1 (6 bases). CDR1 SGHDN and CDR2 FVKESK come from the germline V gene. The CDR3 is 15 amino acids. Trimming took off 3 bases at V and 5 bases at J, with 16 bases between the two ends. CDR3 in amino acids: CASSHYGGQGTEAFF. The DNA for the CDR3 is TGTGCCAGCAGCCACTACGGGGGGCAAGGGACTGAAGCTTTCTTT.

The chain employs TRBV20-1 and TRBJ1-1; D not certain. Germline CDR1 is DFQATT and CDR2 is SNEGSKA (reference sequence). Trimming took off 5 bases at V and 2 bases at J, with 6 bases between the two ends. The CDR3 runs to 11 residues. As DNA, the CDR3 is TGCAGTGCTCCTATTAACACTGAAGCTTTCTTT. It codes for CSAPINTEAFF.

V gene TRBV5-1 combines with J gene TRBJ1-2; D is uncertain. V lost 0 bases to trimming and J lost 7 bases, with 10 bases between them. Germline values: CDR1 SGHRS, CDR2 YFSETQ. The CDR3 runs 13 residues. The CDR3 DNA reads as TGCGCCAGCAGCTTGGGGGCAACGACTGGCTACACCTTC. This translates into CASSLGATTGYTF.

The genes are TRBV7-9 and TRBJ2-5; a possible D gene is TRBD2 (6 bases). CDR3 length equals 15 residues. Trimming stripped 2 bases from V and 1 base from J, with 11 bases between. Germline assignment: CDR1 SEHNR and CDR2 FQNEAQ (reference sequence). In DNA form, the CDR3 reads TGTGCCAGCAGCTTACAACTAGCTGTCCAAGAGACCCAGTACTTC. Translated, it gives CASSLQLAVQETQYF.

V gene TRBV19 combines with J gene TRBJ1-5; D call uncertain. The V end lost 3 bases, the J end lost 2 bases, and 11 bases lay between the germline ends. This CDR3 has 15 residues. In germline, CDR1 is LNHDA, CDR2 SQIVND (reference sequence). The CDR3 region is CASSIGILGNQPQHF. As DNA, the CDR3 is TGTGCCAGTAGTATCGGGATCTTGGGCAATCAGCCCCAGCATTTT.

The CDR3 nucleotides read TGTGCCAGCAGCCCGAGCACTAGCGGGATGATTGAGCAGTTCTTC. Translating gives CASSPSTSGMIEQFF. The genes are TRBV5-4 and TRBJ2-1; 10 bases match TRBD2. The CDR3 totals 15 residues. Germline V gene lookup returns CDR1 SGHNT and CDR2 YYREEE (reference sequence). V lost 4 bases to trimming and J lost 9 bases; unmatched junction nucleotides: 10.

This chain links TRBV30 with TRBJ1-3, with D unresolved. Germline V gene data show CDR1 as GTSNPN and CDR2 as SVGIG (reference sequence). V lost 4 bases, J lost 4 bases, and 11 bases lay in between. The CDR3 contains 13 residues. The CDR3 loop is CAWNPQLGNTIYF. The DNA of the CDR3 is TGTGCCTGGAATCCACAGCTAGGAAACACCATATATTTT.

The chain links TRBV11-3 to TRBJ2-3, with a weak D call TRBD2 (6 bases). The V end was cut by 1 base, the J end by 2 bases, with 13 bases between. There are 16 residues in the CDR3. Germline lookup yields CDR1 SGHNT and CDR2 YENEEA. The CDR3 region has the DNA TGTGCCAGCAGCTTAGGCGGGATGATGTACACAGATACGCAGTATTTT. It specifies CASSLGGMMYTDTQYF.

V gene TRBV7-2 combines with J gene TRBJ2-3; D uncertain. The CDR3 has 11 residues. V was trimmed by 7 bases and J by 5 bases, leaving 7 bases between them. Germline V gene sequence: CDR1 SGHTA, CDR2 FQGNSA. The CDR3 bases are TGTGCCAGCACCCTGAGAGATACGCAGTATTTT. Protein: CASTLRDTQYF.

The CDR3 reads CASSPENRGNEQFF. The CDR3 coding sequence is TGTGCCAGCTCACCAGAAAACAGGGGCAATGAGCAGTTCTTC. V and J are TRBV18 and TRBJ2-1, with TRBD1 matching over 7 bases. The CDR3 consists of 14 residues. V shed 2 bases and J 6 bases; nucleotides not matched to a gene: 4. Germline CDR1 and CDR2: KGHSH and LQKENI.

The genes are TRBV10-2 and TRBJ2-7, with 8 positions matching TRBD1. Trimming took 6 bases from V and 3 from J; bases not matched to a gene: 10. CDR1 WSHSY and CDR2 SAAADI come from the germline V gene. There are 15 residues in the CDR3. The CDR3 loop is CASSDTPTGVYEQYF. In nucleotides, the CDR3 is TGCGCCAGCAGCGACACCCCGACAGGGGTCTACGAGCAGTACTTC.

Points on this clone: A junction end diverges from the germline sequence, so it may reflect a read error. This rearrangement joins TRBV29-1 to TRBJ1-2; weak D call: TRBD1 (6 bases). The CDR3 sequence is 11 residues long. Per the germline V gene, CDR1 is SQVTM and CDR2 is ANQGSEA. The CDR3 here is CSAEQGSGYTF. In DNA, the CDR3 is TGCAGCGCTGAACAGGGTTCCGGCTACACCTTC.

V and J are TRBV7-7 and TRBJ2-5; 8 bases map to TRBD2. The CDR3 is made up of 15 amino acids. J lost 1 base, V lost 1 base, and 2 bases had no gene match. The germline CDR1 and CDR2 sequences are SSHAT and FNYEAQ (reference sequence). The CDR3 sequence: CASSLVAGGQETQYF. DNA for the CDR3: TGTGCCAGCAGCTTAGTGGCGGGGGGCCAAGAGACCCAGTACTTC. Looking up the rest from reference TRBV7-7 and TRBJ2-5 gives the full variable domain: GAGVSQSPRYKVTKRGQDVTLRCDPISSHATLYWYQQALGQGPEFLTYFNYEAQPDKSGLPSDRFSAERPEGSISTLTIQRTEQRDSAMYRCASSLVAGGQETQYFGPGTRLLVL.

In its sample, this clone was seen once. This rearrangement joins TRBV5-1 to TRBJ2-1, with a possible D match to TRBD2 (5 bases). Trimming took off 1 base at V and 7 bases at J, with 9 bases between the two ends. The CDR3 loop spans 13 amino acids. CDR1 SGHRS and CDR2 YFSETQ come from the germline V gene. CDR3 coding DNA: TGCGCCAGCAGCTTGAGGGAGAGAAATGAGCAGTTCTTC. Translating gives CASSLRERNEQFF.

This clone has a handful of counts. This chain links TRBV5-5 with TRBJ2-7; 8 positions agree with TRBD1. V lost 4 bases, J lost 5 bases, and 8 bases stayed unmatched. The germline gives CDR1 SGHKS, CDR2 YYEKEE (reference sequence). The CDR3 runs 14 residues. The CDR3 loop reads CASSKPGQGHEQYF. The DNA of the CDR3 is TGTGCCAGCAGCAAACCCGGACAGGGCCACGAGCAGTACTTC.

The chain recombines TRBV11-2 with TRBJ1-1; TRBD1 agrees at 7 bases. Per the germline V gene, CDR1 is SGHAT and CDR2 is FQNNGV. The trim removed 3 bases at V and 9 bases at J, leaving 7 bases unmatched. The CDR3 runs 13 residues. CDR3 loop: CASSFRPGQKAFF. The CDR3 coding sequence is TGTGCCAGCAGCTTTAGACCGGGACAGAAAGCTTTCTTT.

This sequence joins TRBV13 and TRBJ2-6; TRBD2 is a possible D gene (5 bases). Germline assignment: CDR1 PRHDT and CDR2 FYEKMQ (reference sequence). Trimming stripped 1 base from V and 3 bases from J, with 7 bases between. The CDR3 has 15 amino acids. The chain's CDR3 is CASSLAGNGANVLTF. In DNA, the CDR3 is TGTGCCAGCAGCTTAGCCGGGAATGGGGCCAACGTCCTGACTTTC.

This rearrangement joins TRBV19 to TRBJ2-7; D gene uncertain. Per germline, CDR1 LNHDA and CDR2 SQIVND (reference sequence). The V end lost 3 bases, the J end lost 1 base, and 10 bases lay between the germline ends. The CDR3 has 14 residues. The CDR3 is CASSMVPGSYEQYF. Here the CDR3 DNA reads TGTGCCAGTAGTATGGTTCCAGGATCCTACGAGCAGTACTTC.

The gene calls are TRBV28 and TRBJ2-3; tentative D call: TRBD2 (7 bases). CDR1 and CDR2 (germline): MDHEN, SYDVKM. V gave up 8 bases and J gave up 6 bases, with 18 bases separating them. The CDR3 covers 14 residues. CDR3 protein: CASGVGGGMDTQYF. In DNA form, the CDR3 reads TGTGCCAGCGGGGTAGGGGGGGGCATGGATACGCAGTATTTT.

J is TRBJ1-5 and V is TRBV19; D is ambiguous. Looked up from germline, CDR1 is LNHDA and CDR2 is SQIVND (reference sequence). The CDR3 contains 15 residues. The ends were cut back, 8 bases at V and 0 bases at J, with 14 bases in the middle. Here the CDR3 DNA reads TGTGCCAGTCGCGAGACAAGCAATAGCAATCAGCCCCAGCATTTT. It translates to CASRETSNSNQPQHF.

The chain is built from TRBV25-1 and TRBJ2-1; 7 bases align to TRBD2. The germline V gene encodes CDR1 MGHDK and CDR2 SYGVNS. Trimming removed 5 bases from V and 8 bases from J; junction bases left unmatched: 12. This CDR3 has 15 residues. The CDR3 coding sequence is TGTGCCAGCAGTCTGGACGGGGGGATTTTCGATGAGCAGTTCTTC. It encodes CASSLDGGIFDEQFF.

V usage is TRBV30 and J usage is TRBJ2-7, with 11 bases that match TRBD2. Germline V gene sequence: CDR1 GTSNPN, CDR2 SVGIG (reference sequence). With V trimmed by 2 bases and J by 4 bases, 4 bases remained unmatched. There are 14 residues in the CDR3. The CDR3 region has the DNA TGTGCCTGGAGTCGGACTAGCGGGCATTACGAGCAGTACTTC. It is translated as CAWSRTSGHYEQYF.

The V and J genes are TRBV2 and TRBJ1-4; 10 positions agree with TRBD1. This CDR3 has 13 amino acids. The germline V gene has CDR1 SNHLY and CDR2 FYNNEI. The V segment lost 7 bases and the J segment 5 bases; nucleotides outside the gene matches: 1. The CDR3 sequence is CASTGQGNEKLFF. DNA for the CDR3: TGTGCCAGCACGGGACAGGGGAATGAAAAACTGTTTTTT.

J is TRBJ2-6 and V is TRBV10-1; D call uncertain. This CDR3 contains 14 residues. Germline V gives CDR1 WNHNN, CDR2 SYGVQD (reference sequence). The V end lost 4 bases, the J end lost 2 bases, and 6 bases lay between the germline ends. The CDR3 DNA reads TGCGCCAGCAGTGCCAGCGCTGGGGCCAACGTCCTGACTTTC. Translating gives CASSASAGANVLTF.

This chain links TRBV28 with TRBJ1-1; D is perhaps TRBD1 (5 bases). The V end lost 6 bases, the J end lost 4 bases, and 18 bases lay between the germline ends. CDR1 is MDHEN and CDR2 is SYDVKM in the germline V gene. The CDR3 runs to 15 residues. CDR3 loop: CASSSLAGGVTEAFF. CDR3 nucleotide sequence: TGTGCCAGCAGCTCCCTCGCGGGGGGGGTCACTGAAGCTTTCTTT.

The chain recombines TRBV5-1 with TRBJ2-7; tentatively, D is TRBD2 (7 bases). V lost 3 bases and J 2 bases, leaving 24 bases between the germline ends. The CDR3 runs 18 residues. CDR1 and CDR2 (germline): SGHRS, YFSETQ. In DNA, the CDR3 is TGCGCCAGCAGCTCAAGACCCCCCGGGGGGCCCACCGCCTACGAGCAGTACTTC. Protein sequence: CASSSRPPGGPTAYEQYF.